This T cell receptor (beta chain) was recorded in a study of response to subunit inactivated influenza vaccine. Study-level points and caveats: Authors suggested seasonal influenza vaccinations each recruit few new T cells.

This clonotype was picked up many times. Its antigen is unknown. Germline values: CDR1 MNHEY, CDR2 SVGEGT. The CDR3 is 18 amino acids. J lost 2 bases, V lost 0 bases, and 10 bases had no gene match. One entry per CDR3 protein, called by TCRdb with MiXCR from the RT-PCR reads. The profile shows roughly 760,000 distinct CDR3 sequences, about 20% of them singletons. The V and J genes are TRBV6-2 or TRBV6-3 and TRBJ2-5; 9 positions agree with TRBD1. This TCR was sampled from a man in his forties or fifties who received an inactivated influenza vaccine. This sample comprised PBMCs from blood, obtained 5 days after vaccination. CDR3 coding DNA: TGTGCCAGCAGTTACTCGCCGGGACAGGGACCCTTTCAAGAGACCCAGTACTTC. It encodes CASSYSPGQGPFQETQYF.